The 18 T cell receptor beta chains in this list originate from one sample, sequenced in a study of cytomegalovirus exposure and HLA in healthy donors. Both 60 Vbeta primers and 13 Jbeta primers went into the PCR. TCRdb's copy holds only in-frame clones and misses some; the assay was immunoSEQ multiplex PCR. Its clone listing holds under 200,000 clones. The sample taken for sequencing was PBMCs. These receptors all come from a man in his thirties or forties in good health and CMV-seronegative.

DNA of the CDR3: TGCGCCAGCAGCCAAGACTGGCAGGTGGACACCGGGGAGCTGTTTTTT. Its translation: CASSQDWQVDTGELFF. The chain joins TRBV4-3 to TRBJ2-2, with D uncertain. V was shortened by 0 bases and J by 3 bases, with 11 bases between the two germline ends. The CDR3 has 16 residues. In germline, CDR1 is LGHNA, CDR2 YSLEER.

The rearrangement uses TRBV19 and TRBJ1-1, with 8 bases aligning to TRBD1. The CDR3 runs to 16 residues. CDR1 and CDR2 (germline): LNHDA, SQIVND (reference sequence). J gave up 5 bases and V 5 bases, and 13 bases lay outside the gene matches. For the CDR3, the DNA is TGTGCCAGTAGTCCCACCCCCGGACAGGGAATAACTGAAGCTTTCTTT. Amino acids: CASSPTPGQGITEAFF.

The CDR3: CASSQDGTQGYTF. The CDR3 region has the DNA TGTGCCAGCAGCCAAGACGGGACACAGGGCTACACCTTC. The chain uses TRBV4-2 and TRBJ1-2, with a weak D call TRBD1 (6 bases). This CDR3 spans 13 amino acids. Trimming pared 0 bases from V and 8 bases from J, leaving 10 bases between. Germline loops: CDR1 LGHNA, CDR2 YNFKEQ.

The rearrangement uses TRBV28 and TRBJ2-7, with D uncertain. V dropped 0 bases and J dropped 4 bases, with 10 bases sitting between them. Germline CDR1 reads MDHEN; CDR2 reads SYDVKM. This CDR3 is 14 amino acids long. CDR3 sequence (DNA): TGTGCCAGCAGTTTATGGGGCTCACGGTACGAGCAGTACTTC. This sequence encodes CASSLWGSRYEQYF.

The rearrangement joins TRBV7-9 to TRBJ1-6; 7 bases match TRBD1. The J segment lost 0 bases and the V segment lost 5 bases, leaving 7 bases of the junction unmatched. From germline, CDR1 is SEHNR and CDR2 FQNEAQ (reference sequence). The CDR3 spans 17 residues. This CDR3 reads CASSLTGPRSYNSPLHF. The CDR3 DNA is TGTGCCAGCAGCCTGACAGGGCCCCGCTCCTATAATTCACCCCTCCACTTT.

The V and J genes are TRBV7-2 and TRBJ1-5, with TRBD1 identical over 8 bases. CDR1 is SGHTA and CDR2 is FQGNSA in the germline V gene. The CDR3 has 15 residues. V lost 5 bases to trimming and J lost 1 base; unmatched junction nucleotides: 4. CDR3 in amino acids: CASSVQGASNQPQHF. In DNA form, the CDR3 reads TGTGCCAGCAGCGTGCAGGGGGCAAGCAATCAGCCCCAGCATTTT.

The V and J genes are TRBV7-8 and TRBJ1-4; TRBD1 might be the D (6 bases). Germline loops: CDR1 SGHVS, CDR2 FQNEAQ. The CDR3 runs to 15 residues. V was pared by 4 bases and J by 14 bases, with 23 bases between. The CDR3 bases are TGTGCCAGCAGCTCCAGGACAGCCTTCGACGAAAGGCTGTTTTTT. Translated: CASSSRTAFDERLFF.

The V and J genes are TRBV19 and TRBJ2-7; maybe TRBD1 (6 bases). The CDR3 spans 16 residues. The germline CDR1 and CDR2 sequences are LNHDA and SQIVND (reference sequence). Trimming left V 5 bases short and J 3 bases short, with 20 bases between. CDR3 coding DNA: TGTGCCAGTAGTTCACTGGGCTCGACAGGCTACTACGAGCAGTACTTC. Residues: CASSSLGSTGYYEQYF.

The rearrangement joins TRBV6-1 to TRBJ1-1, with D possibly matching TRBD1 (5 bases). The CDR3 is 15 amino acids. Germline V lookup: CDR1 MNHNS, CDR2 SASEGT. The ends were cut back, 4 bases at V and 2 bases at J, with 14 bases in the middle. In DNA form, the CDR3 reads TGTGCCAGCAGTGCCCAGACAGTAAGAAACACTGAAGCTTTCTTT. Translated, it gives CASSAQTVRNTEAFF.

V gene TRBV6-5 combines with J gene TRBJ2-3, with TRBD2 matching 10 bases. V lost 8 bases, J lost 6 bases, and 8 bases stayed unmatched. The CDR3 is 14 amino acids. Germline V lookup: CDR1 MNHEY, CDR2 SVGAGI. The CDR3: CASVQRGGVDTQYF. The CDR3 nucleotides are TGTGCCAGCGTCCAGCGGGGGGGCGTCGATACGCAGTATTTT.

CDR3: CASSLTGNTEAFF. CDR3 DNA sequence: TGTGCCAGCAGCTTAACCGGGAACACTGAAGCTTTCTTT. The V call is TRBV7-3, the J call TRBJ1-1; no clear D gene. V lost 0 bases and J lost 1, with 3 bases in between. Germline-derived CDR1 and CDR2 are SGHTA and FQGTGA. CDR3 size: 13 residues.

In regard to this clone: Compared with germline, one end of the junction differs, possibly owing to a read error. Written as DNA, the CDR3 is TGCGCCAGCAGACAAGACGGACAGGGATACTACGAGCAGTACTTC. Its protein is CASRQDGQGYYEQYF. V gene TRBV4-1 combines with J gene TRBJ2-7, with 8 bases matching TRBD1. Germline CDR1 is MGHRA and CDR2 is YSYEKL. This CDR3 spans 15 amino acids.

The chain joins TRBV13 to TRBJ2-2, with TRBD1 identical over 7 bases. J gave up 5 bases and V 5 bases, and 8 bases lay outside the gene matches. The CDR3 totals 15 residues. Germline CDR1 and CDR2: PRHDT and FYEKMQ (reference sequence). The CDR3 nucleotides are TGTGCCAGCAGCGCCTATGGACAGGCTACCGGGGAGCTGTTTTTT. Its protein is CASSAYGQATGELFF.

The V and J genes are TRBV9 and TRBJ2-2; no reliable D call. Trimming left V 3 bases short and J 5 bases short, with 5 bases between. Germline V gene data show CDR1 as SGDLS and CDR2 as YYNGEE. The CDR3 is 12 residues long. CDR3 residues: CASSATTGELFF. The CDR3 DNA is TGTGCCAGCAGCGCCACTACCGGGGAGCTGTTTTTT.

The V gene is TRBV10-2, the J gene TRBJ2-7, with D perhaps TRBD1 (6 bases). Germline loops: CDR1 WSHSY, CDR2 SAAADI. This CDR3 spans 15 amino acids. Trimming pared 7 bases from V and 3 bases from J, leaving 19 bases between. The CDR3 loop reads CASTPRWPGVYEQYF. The CDR3 DNA follows: TGCGCCAGCACCCCCCGGTGGCCAGGGGTCTACGAGCAGTACTTC.

V gene TRBV28 combines with J gene TRBJ1-5, with 12 nucleotides matching TRBD1. V trimming: 5 bases; J trimming: 0 bases; junction bases outside the gene matches: 8. The CDR3 loop spans 18 amino acids. The germline V gene has CDR1 MDHEN and CDR2 SYDVKM. The CDR3 is CASSDGTGGGYSNQPQHF. CDR3 bases: TGTGCCAGCAGTGATGGGACAGGGGGCGGTTATAGCAATCAGCCCCAGCATTTT.

V gene TRBV6-6 combines with J gene TRBJ1-6; 8 bases align to TRBD1. The CDR3 is made up of 15 amino acids. The germline CDR1 and CDR2 sequences are MNHNY and SVGAGI (reference sequence). V shed 2 bases, J shed 5 bases, and the junction held 2 bases outside the gene matches. DNA for the CDR3: TGTGCCAGCAGTTACGGACAGGGTGATAATTCACCCCTCCACTTT. The encoded protein is CASSYGQGDNSPLHF.

The rearrangement joins TRBV28 to TRBJ1-2; the match to TRBD1 covers 7 bases. CDR1 is MDHEN and CDR2 is SYDVKM in the germline V gene. V dropped 1 base and J dropped 5; count of bases not matched to a gene: 4. This CDR3 has 14 residues. The CDR3 region has the DNA TGTGCCAGCAGTTTATCCGGGACAGTGTATGGCTACACCTTC. Protein: CASSLSGTVYGYTF.